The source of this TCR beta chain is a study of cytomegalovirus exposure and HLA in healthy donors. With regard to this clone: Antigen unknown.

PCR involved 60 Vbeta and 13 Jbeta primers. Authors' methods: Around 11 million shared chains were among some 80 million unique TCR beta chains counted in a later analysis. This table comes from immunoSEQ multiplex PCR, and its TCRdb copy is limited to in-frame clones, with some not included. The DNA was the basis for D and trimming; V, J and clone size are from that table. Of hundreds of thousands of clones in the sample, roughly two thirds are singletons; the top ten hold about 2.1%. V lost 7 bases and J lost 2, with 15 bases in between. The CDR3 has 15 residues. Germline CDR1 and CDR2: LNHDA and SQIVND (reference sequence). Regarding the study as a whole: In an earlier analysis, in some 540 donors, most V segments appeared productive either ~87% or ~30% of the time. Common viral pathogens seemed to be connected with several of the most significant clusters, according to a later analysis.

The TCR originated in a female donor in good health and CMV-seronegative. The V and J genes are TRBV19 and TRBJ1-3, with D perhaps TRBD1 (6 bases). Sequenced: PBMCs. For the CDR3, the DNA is TGTGCCAGTATTACAACAGGGTTACCTGGAAACACCATATATTTT. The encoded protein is CASITTGLPGNTIYF.